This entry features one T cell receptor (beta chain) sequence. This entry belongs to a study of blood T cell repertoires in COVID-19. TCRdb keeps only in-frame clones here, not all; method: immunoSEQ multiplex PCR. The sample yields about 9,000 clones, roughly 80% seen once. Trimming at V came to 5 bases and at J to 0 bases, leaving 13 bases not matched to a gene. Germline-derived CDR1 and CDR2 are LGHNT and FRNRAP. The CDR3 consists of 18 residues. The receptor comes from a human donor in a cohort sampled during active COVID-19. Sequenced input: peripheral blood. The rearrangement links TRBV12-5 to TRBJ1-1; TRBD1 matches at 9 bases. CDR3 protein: CASGRTSGTGLMNTEAFF. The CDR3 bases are TGTGCTAGTGGTCGAACCTCCGGGACAGGGCTCATGAACACTGAAGCTTTCTTT.